The T cell receptor (beta chain) described here comes from a study of T cell repertoires in cytomegalovirus infection. Study as a whole: CMV epitopes, recently identified HLA-C-restricted and well-studied HLA-B-restricted, were used. In public TCR beta signatures, there were indications of both CMV infection and matching HLA type. Points from the study as a whole: Dominant in the ex vivo response were TCR beta clonotypes restricted by HLA-C and specific for CMV.

TCRdb re-analysed the reads in MiXCR, keeping a single row per CDR3 protein. The repertoire holds hundreds of thousands of distinct CDR3 sequences, with around 30% as singletons. This clonotype was seen repeatedly, ten times or more. Antigen: not known. This CDR3 spans 14 amino acids. V lost 5 bases, J lost 6 bases, and 15 bases lay in between. Germline CDR1 SGHTA, CDR2 FQGNSA. V gene TRBV7-2 combines with J gene TRBJ2-3; D remains unclear. This sample comprised cultured PBMCs, obtained from culture after CMV antigen stimulation. This receptor was taken from a human donor in good health (CMV status not recorded). Some clones in this sample may be carry-over from other donors' samples. The CDR3 loop reads CASSPATQVDTQYF. DNA of the CDR3: TGTGCCAGCAGCCCCGCGACCCAAGTGGATACGCAGTATTTT. Based on the CDR3 plus reference TRBV7-2 and TRBJ2-3, the full variable domain is GAGVSQSPSNKVTEKGKDVELRCDPISGHTALYWYRQSLGQGLEFLIYFQGNSAPDKSGLPSDRFSAERTGGSVSTLTIQRTQQEDSAVYLCASSPATQVDTQYFGPGTRLTVL.